Listed below are T cell receptor beta chains from one sample, sequenced in a study of a mutant IDH1 vaccine in newly diagnosed glioma. The repertoire was sequenced with immunoSEQ multiplex PCR; TCRdb's copy has only in-frame clones and lacks some. The sample lists tens of thousands of clones; roughly 80% were seen once. Their cognate antigens are unknown. The sequences come from PBMCs, collected from a glioma patient whose treatment included an IDH1 peptide vaccine. These receptor sequences come from a man aged 35-49 years with glioma. CDR3s include the opening cysteine and the closing phenylalanine or tryptophan. A D gene is named only where the DNA matches it firmly. Rows may omit the clone size; those that give it use once, few, many or a size class.

v_call,j_call,d_call,clone_size,cdr3_nt,cdr3_aa
TRBV2,TRBJ2-2,-,-,TGTGCCAGCAGCGCCGGCAGTCCTAACACCGGGGAGCTGTTTTTT,CASSAGSPNTGELFF
TRBV19,TRBJ1-2,TRBD1,-,TGTGCCAGTAGTATCGGGACAGGGCCTTTGGCCTATGGCTACACCTTC,CASSIGTGPLAYGYTF
TRBV19,TRBJ2-5,-,once,TGTGCCAGTTGGCTTACACCAGGCGAGACCCAGTACTTC,CASWLTPGETQYF
TRBV4-2,TRBJ1-2,-,once,TGTGCCAGCAGCCCCAGGGGAGATCCCTATGGCTACACCTTC,CASSPRGDPYGYTF
TRBV4-1,TRBJ1-3,-,-,TGCGCCAGCAGCCAAGAGGGCAGGGGTGGAAACACCATATATTTT,CASSQEGRGGNTIYF
TRBV30,TRBJ2-3,-,-,TGTGCCTGGAGTAGGGGGGGGGATAGTGTTACGCAGTATTTT,CAWSRGGDSVTQYF
TRBV29-1,TRBJ2-4,-,-,TGCAGCGTTGGTGGGGGGGCGCGAAACATTCAGTACTTC,CSVGGGARNIQYF
TRBV10-2,TRBJ2-2,-,-,TGCGCCAGCAGTGACACCGGGGAGCTGTTTTTT,CASSDTGELFF
TRBV7-9,TRBJ1-1,-,-,TGTGCCAGCAGGGCCCAACCGAACACTGAAGCTTTCTTT,CASRAQPNTEAFF
TRBV29-1,TRBJ2-1,-,-,TGCAGCGTCCTACGGGGGACCTCCTACAATGAGCAGTTCTTC,CSVLRGTSYNEQFF
TRBV6-1,TRBJ1-6,TRBD1,-,TGTGCCAGCAGGGCGGGACAGGGGTATAATTCACCCCTCCACTTT,CASRAGQGYNSPLHF
TRBV2,TRBJ2-7,-,few,TGTGCCAGCCAGTCCCCGACGGGCTACGAGCAGTACTTC,CASQSPTGYEQYF
TRBV5-1,TRBJ1-1,TRBD1,-,TGCGCCAGCAGCTTGACCGGGACAGGGAACACCATAACTCAAGCTTTCTTT,CASSLTGTGNTITQAFF
TRBV2,TRBJ2-1,TRBD2,once,TGTGCCAGCAGTGACTCTAGCGGGTACAATGAGCAGTTCTTC,CASSDSSGYNEQFF
TRBV9,TRBJ1-2,-,-,TGTGCCAGCAGCCAGCTTGCCCATGGCTACACCTTC,CASSQLAHGYTF
TRBV2,TRBJ2-5,-,-,TGTGCCAGCAGCCCTGACTGGGGAGAGACCCAGTACTTC,CASSPDWGETQYF
TRBV27,TRBJ1-1,-,-,TGTGCCAGCAGTTTAGGTACCCTCACTGAAGCTTTCTTT,CASSLGTLTEAFF
TRBV7-9,TRBJ1-1,TRBD1,-,TGTGCCAGCAGCTTAGGGACAGGGGCCGCTGAAGCTTTCTTT,CASSLGTGAAEAFF
TRBV7-9,TRBJ1-1,-,-,TGTGCCAGCAGCCCCCGGCCAGAATTGAACACTGAAGCTTTCTTT,CASSPRPELNTEAFF
TRBV25-1,TRBJ1-2,TRBD1,-,TGTGCCAGCAGTGAATCCGGGAGGGGGCGGACGGGGGGCTACACCTTC,CASSESGRGRTGGYTF
TRBV9,TRBJ2-7,TRBD2,-,TGTGCCAGCAGCCGAGCGGGGGGGCAGTACGAGCAGTACTTC,CASSRAGGQYEQYF
TRBV15,TRBJ1-1,-,-,TGTGCCACAAGAGCAGGGAACACTGAAGCTTTCTTT,CATRAGNTEAFF
TRBV5-1,TRBJ2-2,-,-,TGCGCCAGCAGCTTGGCTACACAAAACACCGGGGAGCTGTTTTTT,CASSLATQNTGELFF
TRBV27,TRBJ2-5,TRBD1,-,TGTGCCAGCAGTCGAAGCTCAGGACAGGCAATCCAAGAGACCCAGTACTTC,CASSRSSGQAIQETQYF
TRBV10-2,TRBJ1-2,TRBD1,few,TGCGCCAGTAGGGACAGCTTAGCTAACTATGGCTACACCTTC,CASRDSLANYGYTF
TRBV5-1,TRBJ2-5,-,once,TGCGCCAGCAAGGGGTTCCAGGGGATCCAAGAGACCCAGTACTTC,CASKGFQGIQETQYF
TRBV4-1,TRBJ2-1,-,-,TGCGCCAGCAGCCAAGCGGATTCCCTTAACAATGAGCAGTTCTTC,CASSQADSLNNEQFF
TRBV7-2,TRBJ2-1,TRBD2,-,TGTGCCAGCAGCTGGAGCGGGGGGGCCCTTCTTGGGTTCTTC,CASSWSGGALLGFF
TRBV5-5,TRBJ2-7,TRBD1,-,TGTGCCAGCAGCATGGGACAGGCTAGCTCCTACGAGCAGTACTTC,CASSMGQASSYEQYF
TRBV27,TRBJ1-6,-,once,TGTGCCAGCAGTTTATCTGTGACAGGAGGGACCCCCCTCCACTTT,CASSLSVTGGTPLHF
TRBV2,TRBJ1-5,TRBD1,-,TGTGCCAGCAGGGCGGACAGGGGGCCTTATCAGCCCCAGCATTTT,CASRADRGPYQPQHF
TRBV7-8,TRBJ2-7,-,-,TGTGCCAGCAGCTACCATACCGTTGGGAGCTACGAGCAGTACTTC,CASSYHTVGSYEQYF
TRBV6-5,TRBJ1-2,-,-,TGTGCCAGCACCCCGACACCGGCAGTGGCCGGCTACACCTTC,CASTPTPAVAGYTF
TRBV27,TRBJ1-3,-,-,TGTGCCAGCAGTTTATCAGCCGGCGGAAACACCATATATTTT,CASSLSAGGNTIYF
TRBV7-9,TRBJ2-2,-,-,TGTGCCAGCAGCGTGGGGGAGCTGTTTTTT,CASSVGELFF
TRBV29-1,TRBJ1-1,TRBD1,-,TGCAGCGGAAGGACAGGGGGGAACACTGAAGCTTTCTTT,CSGRTGGNTEAFF
TRBV2,TRBJ1-2,TRBD1,-,TGTGCCAGCAGTGCTAGGACAGGGGGCGTGTACGATGAGAATGGCTACACCTTC,CASSARTGGVYDENGYTF
TRBV29-1,TRBJ1-2,-,-,TGCAGCGTTGCGGACTTCATGCCGAGTGGCTACACCTTC,CSVADFMPSGYTF
TRBV5-4,TRBJ2-3,-,-,TGTGCCAGCAGCCGGGACCCCTCAGCAGATACGCAGTATTTT,CASSRDPSADTQYF
TRBV7-9,TRBJ2-7,-,-,TGTGCCAGCAGCATTCCCGGGGTCTACGAGCAGTACTTC,CASSIPGVYEQYF
TRBV18,TRBJ2-7,-,-,TGTGCCAGCTCACCACTTGGAGTAGGGCTACGGAACGAGCAGTACTTC,CASSPLGVGLRNEQYF
TRBV5-1,TRBJ1-6,TRBD1,few,TGCGCCAGCAGCTTTGGGACAGGGGATAATTCACCCCTCCACTTT,CASSFGTGDNSPLHF
TRBV5-6,TRBJ2-1,-,-,TGTGCCAGCAGCCTACCTAACCGGGCCAATGAGCAGTTCTTC,CASSLPNRANEQFF
TRBV9,TRBJ1-5,-,-,TGTGCCAGCAGCCTAAGACACCCGGGGGGGAGCAATCAGCCCCAGCATTTT,CASSLRHPGGSNQPQHF
TRBV9,TRBJ2-3,TRBD1,-,TGTGCCAGCAGCGCCGGGGACAGGCGCACAGATACGCAGTATTTT,CASSAGDRRTDTQYF
TRBV18,TRBJ1-6,TRBD1,-,TGTGCCAGCTCACCATCTACTACAGGGGGAGGCGGCTCACCCCTCCACTTT,CASSPSTTGGGGSPLHF
TRBV10-2,TRBJ2-4,-,once,TGCGCCAGCAGTGATCAGGGGCTGAGAGACATTCAGTACTTC,CASSDQGLRDIQYF
TRBV6-5,TRBJ2-7,-,-,TGTGCCAGCAGCCCACTCGGACTCTACGAGCAGTACTTC,CASSPLGLYEQYF